Described below is a single T cell receptor beta chain sequence and its context. No antigen is known for it. The data were obtained in a study of follicular helper T cells after annual influenza vaccination. Study-level points and caveats: Rare clonotypes were missed; only about 9-22% of cells gave TCRB.

Time point in this sample: 2014-2015 season, 7 days after vaccination. Per time point, roughly 35-100 mL of blood was sampled. TCRdb keeps only in-frame clones here, not all; method: immunoSEQ multiplex PCR. The sample shows over 14,000 clones, approximately 88% of them seen only once. This TCR was recovered from an adult who received the influenza vaccine. The sequencing used CXCR5+ CD38- circulating T follicular helper cells from blood, collected 7 days after influenza vaccination. Subset specified: circulating Tfh, non-naive CD4+CXCR5+PD-1+ (ICOS+CD38+ or ICOS-CD38-).

CDR3 sequence: CATGSFRETQYF. CDR3 bases: TGTGCCACCGGGAGTTTTAGAGAGACCCAGTACTTC. This sequence joins TRBV15 and TRBJ2-5; tentatively, D is TRBD2 (5 bases). The germline V and J ends were trimmed by 8 bases and 4 bases, with 11 bases remaining between them. Germline CDR1 LNHNV, CDR2 YYDKDF (reference sequence). The CDR3 consists of 12 residues.